A single sample is the source of the 8 T cell receptor beta chains below, sequenced in a study of T cell repertoires in cytomegalovirus infection (dated by TCRdb to about 2019). These receptors have no known antigen. The treatment or condition label for this specimen denotes: in vitro stimulation with specific CMV peptide epitopes to enrich CMV-specific T cells. Sequencer: Illumina HiSeq 1500. TCRdb reprocessing: public reads trimmed at Q25 with fastp, clones called with MiXCR, in-frame beta chains kept. Each CDR3 protein gets just one entry, which takes the most common genes and DNA from the rows behind it. Here the sample has about 890,000 distinct CDR3 sequences; approximately 31% occur a single time. Over 10% of the sample rests with the top ten. This sample comprised cultured CD8+ T cells from PBMCs, obtained from culture after CMV antigen stimulation. Receptors originate from a human donor in good health (CMV status not recorded). Some clones in this sample may be carry-over from other donors' samples.

This clonotype was counted only a few times. This chain links TRBV27 with TRBJ2-3, with a weak D call TRBD2 (6 bases). V was shortened by 2 bases and J by 5 bases, with 14 bases between the two germline ends. This CDR3 contains 15 residues. Germline CDR1 is MNHEY and CDR2 is SMNVEV (reference sequence). The CDR3 DNA is TGTGCCAGCAGTTTAAACTCGGGGGTCGGAGATACGCAGTATTTT. As protein: CASSLNSGVGDTQYF.

This clonotype was found many times. This chain joins TRBV7-3 and TRBJ2-4, with 13 bases aligning to TRBD2. The CDR3 has 15 amino acids. With 5 bases clipped from V and 5 bases from J, the junction kept 3 bases outside the gene matches. The germline gives CDR1 SGHTA, CDR2 FQGTGA. CDR3 bases: TGTGCCAGCAGCCGACTAGCGGGGGGACAAAACATTCAGTACTTC. This sequence encodes CASSRLAGGQNIQYF.

The gene calls are TRBV12-3 or TRBV12-4 and TRBJ1-1; 10 bases are a match to TRBD1. This CDR3 comprises 17 residues. V shed 5 bases, J shed 0 bases, and the junction held 9 bases outside the gene matches. The CDR3 region is CASSPYGQGVLNTEAFF. In DNA, the CDR3 is TGTGCCAGCAGTCCATACGGACAGGGGGTTCTGAACACTGAAGCTTTCTTT.

The sample holds a few counts of this clonotype. The chain is built from TRBV6-2 or TRBV6-3 and TRBJ1-1; weak D call: TRBD1 (6 bases). The CDR3 runs 19 residues. Trimming shortened V by 7 bases and J by 1 base, and 28 bases separated the two germline ends. In germline, CDR1 is MNHEY, CDR2 SVGEGT. CDR3 DNA: TGTGCCAGCACCTTCGCGGACAGCTTGAATACTTTCCAGAACACTGAAGCTTTCTTT. Protein product: CASTFADSLNTFQNTEAFF.

This rearrangement joins TRBV13 to TRBJ2-7; D perhaps matches TRBD1 (6 bases). Per the germline V gene, CDR1 is PRHDT and CDR2 is FYEKMQ (reference sequence). The CDR3 contains 13 residues. V lost 10 bases and J 6 bases, leaving 19 bases between the germline ends. Here the CDR3 reads CATMGADSREQYF. CDR3 nucleotide sequence: TGTGCCACCATGGGGGCAGACTCACGCGAGCAGTACTTC.

The rearrangement links TRBV4-1 to TRBJ2-2; 8 bases agree with TRBD2. Trimming cost V 1 base and J 4 bases; bases outside gene matches: 8. There are 17 residues in the CDR3. CDR1 MGHRA and CDR2 YSYEKL come from the germline V gene. The CDR3 sequence is CASSQGSGVSVTGELFF. The CDR3 coding sequence is TGCGCCAGCAGCCAAGGTAGCGGGGTATCGGTCACCGGGGAGCTGTTTTTT.

This clonotype was recorded at least ten times. The chain joins TRBV27 to TRBJ1-6; D is unresolved. The V gene's germline CDR1 is MNHEY and CDR2 SMNVEV (reference sequence). With 5 bases removed from V and 0 bases from J, the gap between germline ends came to 8 bases. This CDR3 contains 15 residues. The CDR3, as DNA: TGTGCCAGCAGTAGGGCGAGCTCCTATAATTCACCCCTCCACTTT. Translation gives CASSRASSYNSPLHF.

The chain recombines TRBV10-3 with TRBJ2-3; TRBD1 agrees at 7 bases. V lost 7 bases and J lost 1; bases outside the gene matches: 8. This CDR3 has 15 residues. Germline CDR1 ENHRY, CDR2 SYGVKD. The chain's CDR3 is CAINDPTGRTDTQYF. The CDR3 coding sequence is TGTGCCATCAATGACCCGACAGGGCGCACAGATACGCAGTATTTT.